This T cell receptor (beta chain) appears in the sequencing data of a study of cytomegalovirus exposure and HLA in healthy donors. A multiplex PCR was run with 60 Vbeta primers and 13 Jbeta primers. Libraries were prepared by immunoSEQ multiplex PCR; TCRdb keeps only in-frame clonotypes and omits some of them. Of around 110,000 clones listed, 9.5% are singletons. General study points: It was in a later analysis that TCR association rates were seen to vary by HLA locus, highest for DRB1 and lowest for HLA-C. The investigators catalogued about 170 TCR beta chains as cytomegalovirus-associated. Reported results showed that the classifier diagnosed cytomegalovirus status with high specificity and sensitivity.

With respect to this clone: The antigen remains unidentified.

The sequence derives from a man between 25 and 39 years old in good health and CMV-seronegative. Sequenced material: PBMCs.

The CDR3 loop is CASSDRTYGYTF. CDR3 in DNA: TGTGCCAGTAGCGACAGGACCTATGGCTACACCTTC. The rearrangement uses TRBV19 and TRBJ1-2; a weak D match, TRBD1 (6 bases). The CDR3 length is 12 residues. V lost 6 bases to trimming and J lost 4 bases, with 9 bases between them. From germline, CDR1 is LNHDA and CDR2 SQIVND (reference sequence). The whole variable domain, filled in from reference TRBV19 and TRBJ1-2, reads DGGITQSPKYLFRKEGQNVTLSCEQNLNHDAMYWYRQDPGQGLRLIYYSQIVNDFQKGDIAEGYSVSREKKESFPLTVTSAQKNPTAFYLCASSDRTYGYTFGSGTRLTVV.